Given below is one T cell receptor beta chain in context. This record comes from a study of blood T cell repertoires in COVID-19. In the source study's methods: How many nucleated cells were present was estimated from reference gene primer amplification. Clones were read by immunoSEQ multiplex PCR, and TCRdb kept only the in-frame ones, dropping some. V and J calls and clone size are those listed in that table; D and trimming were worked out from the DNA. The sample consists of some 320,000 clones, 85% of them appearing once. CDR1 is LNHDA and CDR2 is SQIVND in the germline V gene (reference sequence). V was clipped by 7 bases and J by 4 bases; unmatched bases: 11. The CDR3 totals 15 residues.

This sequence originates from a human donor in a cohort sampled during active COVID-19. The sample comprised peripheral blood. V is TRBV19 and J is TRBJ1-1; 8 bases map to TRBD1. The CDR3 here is CASTNSGGSSTEAFF. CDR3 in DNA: TGTGCCAGTACCAACTCAGGGGGCTCGAGCACTGAAGCTTTCTTT.